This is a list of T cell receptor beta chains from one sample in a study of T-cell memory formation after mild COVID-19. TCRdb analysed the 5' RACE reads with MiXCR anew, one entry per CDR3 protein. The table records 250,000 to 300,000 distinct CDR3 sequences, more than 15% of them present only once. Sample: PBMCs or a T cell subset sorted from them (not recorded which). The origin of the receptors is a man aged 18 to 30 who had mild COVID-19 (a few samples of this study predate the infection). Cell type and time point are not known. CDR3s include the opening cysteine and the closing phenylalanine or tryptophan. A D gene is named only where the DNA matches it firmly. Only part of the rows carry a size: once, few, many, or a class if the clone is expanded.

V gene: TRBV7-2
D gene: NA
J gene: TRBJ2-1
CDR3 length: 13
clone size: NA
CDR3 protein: CASSWRLGGEQFF
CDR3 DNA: TGTGCCAGCAGCTGGCGACTAGGGGGTGAGCAGTTCTTC

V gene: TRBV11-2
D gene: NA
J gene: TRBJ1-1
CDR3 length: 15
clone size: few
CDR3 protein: CASRTSGGRSTEAFF
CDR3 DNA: TGTGCCAGCAGGACTTCGGGGGGAAGGTCCACTGAAGCTTTCTTT

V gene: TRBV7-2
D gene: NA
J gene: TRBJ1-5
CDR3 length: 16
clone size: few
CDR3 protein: CASSLAGTLVNQPQHF
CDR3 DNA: TGTGCCAGCAGCTTAGCCGGGACACTCGTTAATCAGCCCCAGCATTTT

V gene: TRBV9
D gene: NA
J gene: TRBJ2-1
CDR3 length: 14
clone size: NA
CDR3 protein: CASGEWGPHNEQFF
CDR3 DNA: TGTGCCAGCGGTGAATGGGGGCCCCACAATGAGCAGTTCTTC

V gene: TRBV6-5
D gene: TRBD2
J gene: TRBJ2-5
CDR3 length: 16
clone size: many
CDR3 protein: CASRRTSGGIQETQYF
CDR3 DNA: TGTGCCAGCAGACGAACTAGCGGGGGGATCCAAGAGACCCAGTACTTC

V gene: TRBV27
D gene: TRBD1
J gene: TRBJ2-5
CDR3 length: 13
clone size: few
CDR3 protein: CASSITGVETQYF
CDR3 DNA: TGTGCCAGCAGTATCACAGGGGTGGAGACCCAGTACTTC

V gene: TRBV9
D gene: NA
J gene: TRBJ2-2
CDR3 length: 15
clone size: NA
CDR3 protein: CASSVVETGTGELFF
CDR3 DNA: TGTGCCAGCAGCGTAGTAGAGACGGGTACCGGGGAGCTGTTTTTT

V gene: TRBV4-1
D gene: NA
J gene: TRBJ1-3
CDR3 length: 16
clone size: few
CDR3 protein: CASSRFLSRMGNTIYF
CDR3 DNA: TGCGCCAGCAGCCGTTTTCTCTCACGTATGGGAAACACCATATATTTT

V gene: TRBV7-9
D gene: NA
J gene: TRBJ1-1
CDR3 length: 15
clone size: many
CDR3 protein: CASSWGWGMNTEAFF
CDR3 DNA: TGTGCCAGCAGCTGGGGTTGGGGCATGAACACTGAAGCTTTCTTT

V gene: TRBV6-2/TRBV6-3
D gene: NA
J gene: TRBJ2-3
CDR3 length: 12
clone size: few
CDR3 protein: CASSFVADTQYF
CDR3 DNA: TGTGCCAGCAGTTTTGTGGCAGATACGCAGTATTTT

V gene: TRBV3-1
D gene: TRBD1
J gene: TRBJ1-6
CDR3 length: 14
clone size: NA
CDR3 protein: CASSQGDRDSPLHF
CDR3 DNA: TGTGCCAGCAGCCAAGGGGACAGAGATTCACCCCTCCACTTT

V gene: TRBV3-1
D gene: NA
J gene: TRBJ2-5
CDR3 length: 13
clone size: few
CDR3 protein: CASSPRNEETQYF
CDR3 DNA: TGTGCCAGCAGCCCTAGAAACGAGGAGACCCAGTACTTC

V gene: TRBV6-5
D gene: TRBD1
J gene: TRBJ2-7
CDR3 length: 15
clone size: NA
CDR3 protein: CASSYSRDRKEKGYF
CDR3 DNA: TGTGCCAGCAGTTACTCCCGGGACAGAAAGGAAAAGGGGTACTTC

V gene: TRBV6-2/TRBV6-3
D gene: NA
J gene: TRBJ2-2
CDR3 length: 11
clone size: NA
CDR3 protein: CASSYSNELFF
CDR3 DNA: TGTGCCAGCAGTTACTCGAACGAGCTGTTTTTT

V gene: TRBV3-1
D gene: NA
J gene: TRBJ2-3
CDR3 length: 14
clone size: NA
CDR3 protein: CASSQSRGTDTQYF
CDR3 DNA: TGTGCCAGCAGCCAATCTCGGGGCACAGATACGCAGTATTTT